This T cell receptor (beta chain) was recovered during a study of cytomegalovirus exposure and HLA in healthy donors (dated by TCRdb to about 2017). At the level of the whole study: According to a later analysis, the approximately 130 validation repertoires were produced on the same platform as the approximately 620 repertoires of the first cohort. To predict cytomegalovirus infection status, the study combined high-throughput TCR immunosequencing, statistical association of individual TCRs with disease status, and machine learning. The study aimed to test whether signatures of past pathogen exposure could be identified by cataloging public T cell receptors. A separate validation cohort of 100 to 150 different subjects was used in addition to the 666-subject first cohort.

In regard to this clone: Its antigen target is currently unknown. No quality values exist for individual bases; no much larger clone is one base distant.

Libraries came from the immunoSEQ multiplex PCR assay. In the paper's pipeline: To diagnose cytomegalovirus status from the catalog of TCR beta chain sequences, a statistical classification framework was built. Drawn from immuneACCESS, this table holds only the in-frame rearrangements with V and J called that TCRdb kept. Clones are partly lost; checked studies trace under half to an unresolved V gene and leave the rest unexplained. V and J calls and clone size are as listed in that table; D and trimming were resolved from the DNA. This sample is represented by some 140,000 clones; roughly nine tenths of them were singletons. Roughly 3% of the sample comes from the top ten. Donors formed part of the validation cohort, which comprised about 130 subjects and was distinct from the first cohort of fewer than 750 subjects. Results the study describes overall, beyond this receptor: It was suggested by the authors that the approach could potentially be generalized to other disease states and immunological phenotypes. Most TCR sequences were observed very rarely across donors, whereas some public TCRs were present in many individuals. Cytomegalovirus status was reported to be diagnosed by the classifier with high specificity and sensitivity in both the original and validation cohorts. A total of 164 TCR beta chains were listed by the study as associated with cytomegalovirus. The validation cohort had no HLA typing available for a later analysis, so co-occurrence within that cohort was assessed over all 120 or so repertoires. In vitro tests confirmed that a few of the cytomegalovirus-associated TCR beta chains recognize cytomegalovirus antigens. In a later analysis, TCRs clustered in the first cohort were found to also tend to co-occur in the approximately 120 validation repertoires, with approximately 95% of cluster scores above 0.

The TCR was taken from a man aged 18 to 29 in good health and CMV-seronegative. Sequenced: PBMCs.

The CDR3 protein: CASSSTGRGELFF. The DNA sequence is given as TGTGCCAGCAGCTCGACAGGGCGCGGGGAGCTGTTTTTT. The chain uses TRBV7-7 and TRBJ2-2; 7 bases in the middle match TRBD1. Reading from cysteine to phenylalanine, the CDR3 counts 13 amino acids. CDR3 DNA only is kept here, 39 bases in frame from base 1. Via the germline V gene (reference sequence), CDR1 is SSHAT and CDR2 FNYEAQ. Trimming removed 4 bases from V and 7 bases from J; the gene matches leave 3 bases unexplained.